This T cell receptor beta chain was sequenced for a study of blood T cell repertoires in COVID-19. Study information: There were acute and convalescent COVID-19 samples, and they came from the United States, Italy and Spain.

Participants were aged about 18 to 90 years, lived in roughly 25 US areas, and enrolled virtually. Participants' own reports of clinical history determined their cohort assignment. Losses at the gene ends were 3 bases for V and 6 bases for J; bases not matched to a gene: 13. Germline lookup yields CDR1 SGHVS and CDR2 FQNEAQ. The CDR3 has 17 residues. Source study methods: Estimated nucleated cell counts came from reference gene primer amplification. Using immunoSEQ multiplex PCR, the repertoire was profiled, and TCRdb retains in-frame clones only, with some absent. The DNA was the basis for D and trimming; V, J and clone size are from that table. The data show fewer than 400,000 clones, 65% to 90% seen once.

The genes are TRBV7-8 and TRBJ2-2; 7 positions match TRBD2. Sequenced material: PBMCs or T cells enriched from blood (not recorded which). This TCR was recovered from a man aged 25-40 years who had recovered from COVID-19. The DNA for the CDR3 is TGTGCCAGCAGCTTCTCTTCACTTAGCGGGTTAGCCGGGGAGCTGTTTTTT. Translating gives CASSFSSLSGLAGELFF.